The rows below give T cell receptor beta chains drawn from one sample of a study of T cell clusters in autoimmune cytopenias. TCRdb reprocessed the multiplex PCR reads and stores each CDR3 protein as one record, lacking DNA. Across about 4,500 distinct CDR3 sequences, the top ten clones capture over 9% of the sample. This sample was also put to use in a study of T cell repertoires in aging, cancer and after chemotherapy.

Sequencing input: peripheral blood. All receptors come from a human donor in good health. Each CDR3 is given with its conserved first and last residue. Rows give clone size only sometimes, using once, few, many, or a class for an expanded clone.

CDR3 length: 14; V gene: TRBV5-4; clone size: medium-sized; J gene: TRBJ1-3; CDR3 protein: CASSPTGGTNTIYF
CDR3 length: 16; V gene: TRBV11-3; clone size: .; J gene: TRBJ2-5; CDR3 protein: CASSLPGASYQETQYF
CDR3 length: 14; V gene: TRBV6-5; clone size: medium-sized; J gene: TRBJ1-1; CDR3 protein: CASRTGFDGTEAFF
CDR3 length: 13; V gene: TRBV19; clone size: medium-sized; J gene: TRBJ2-3; CDR3 protein: CASSTAGTDTQYF
CDR3 length: 13; V gene: TRBV25-1; clone size: .; J gene: TRBJ2-5; CDR3 protein: CASSDRTPGTQYF
CDR3 length: 14; V gene: TRBV6-5; clone size: .; J gene: TRBJ2-1; CDR3 protein: CASSEERAGNEQFF
CDR3 length: 15; V gene: TRBV5-1; clone size: .; J gene: TRBJ1-2; CDR3 protein: CASSLSSVGAYGYTF
CDR3 length: 17; V gene: TRBV19; clone size: medium-sized; J gene: TRBJ1-1; CDR3 protein: CASSIRSPGTVNTEAFF
CDR3 length: 14; V gene: TRBV18; clone size: medium-sized; J gene: TRBJ1-1; CDR3 protein: CASSPAGGNTEAFF
CDR3 length: 14; V gene: TRBV30; clone size: medium-sized; J gene: TRBJ1-1; CDR3 protein: CAWSVKGLGAEAFF
CDR3 length: 14; V gene: TRBV19; clone size: medium-sized; J gene: TRBJ1-2; CDR3 protein: CASSITGGGEGYTF
CDR3 length: 21; V gene: TRBV15; clone size: medium-sized; J gene: TRBJ2-1; CDR3 protein: CATSGDADGSGRGASYNEQFF
CDR3 length: 13; V gene: TRBV7-9; clone size: .; J gene: TRBJ1-1; CDR3 protein: CASSPTGWTEAFF
CDR3 length: 18; V gene: TRBV13; clone size: medium-sized; J gene: TRBJ2-6; CDR3 protein: CASSSGEVGKVGANVLTF
CDR3 length: 15; V gene: TRBV20-1; clone size: .; J gene: TRBJ2-3; CDR3 protein: CSAKTGEGHTDTQYF
CDR3 length: 15; V gene: TRBV5-4; clone size: .; J gene: TRBJ1-2; CDR3 protein: CASSLAREPLSGYTF
CDR3 length: 13; V gene: TRBV7-6; clone size: medium-sized; J gene: TRBJ1-5; CDR3 protein: CASSPGSNQPQHF
CDR3 length: 15; V gene: TRBV5-1; clone size: .; J gene: TRBJ2-5; CDR3 protein: CASTFGGVGKETQYF
CDR3 length: 14; V gene: TRBV30; clone size: medium-sized; J gene: TRBJ1-2; CDR3 protein: CAWRYSPRNYGYTF
CDR3 length: 14; V gene: TRBV5-4; clone size: medium-sized; J gene: TRBJ1-2; CDR3 protein: CASSASGTGYGYTF
CDR3 length: 16; V gene: TRBV18; clone size: medium-sized; J gene: TRBJ1-2; CDR3 protein: CASSPALGQGNYGYTF
CDR3 length: 15; V gene: TRBV4-1; clone size: .; J gene: TRBJ1-3; CDR3 protein: CASSQRVGAGNTIYF
CDR3 length: 15; V gene: TRBV4-2; clone size: medium-sized; J gene: TRBJ2-2; CDR3 protein: CASSQELAGTGELFF
CDR3 length: 14; V gene: TRBV18; clone size: .; J gene: TRBJ1-6; CDR3 protein: CASSPRGEDSPLHF
CDR3 length: 15; V gene: TRBV6-6; clone size: medium-sized; J gene: TRBJ2-7; CDR3 protein: CASSSGTSGSYEQYF